This record covers a single TCR beta chain. The data stem from a study of OX40 agonist ivuxolimab in advanced cancers. The CDR3 extends over 15 amino acids. V was pared by 6 bases and J by 4 bases, with 11 bases of the junction left unmatched. CDR1 SGHTA and CDR2 FQGTGA come from the germline V gene. Profiled with immunoSEQ multiplex PCR; TCRdb holds only in-frame clones, not every one. The table has 89,000 or so clones, 88% seen once. The chain has TRBV7-3 and TRBJ2-7; TRBD2 agrees at 8 bases. The receptor comes from an adult with an advanced solid tumor such as melanoma, head and neck, liver or kidney cancer. This specimen consisted of CD4+ or CD8+ T cells sorted from blood, obtained in a trial of the OX40 agonist ivuxolimab. The CDR3 sequence is CASSLSGTSAYEQYF. CDR3 DNA sequence: TGTGCCAGCAGTCTGAGCGGGACTAGTGCGTACGAGCAGTACTTC.